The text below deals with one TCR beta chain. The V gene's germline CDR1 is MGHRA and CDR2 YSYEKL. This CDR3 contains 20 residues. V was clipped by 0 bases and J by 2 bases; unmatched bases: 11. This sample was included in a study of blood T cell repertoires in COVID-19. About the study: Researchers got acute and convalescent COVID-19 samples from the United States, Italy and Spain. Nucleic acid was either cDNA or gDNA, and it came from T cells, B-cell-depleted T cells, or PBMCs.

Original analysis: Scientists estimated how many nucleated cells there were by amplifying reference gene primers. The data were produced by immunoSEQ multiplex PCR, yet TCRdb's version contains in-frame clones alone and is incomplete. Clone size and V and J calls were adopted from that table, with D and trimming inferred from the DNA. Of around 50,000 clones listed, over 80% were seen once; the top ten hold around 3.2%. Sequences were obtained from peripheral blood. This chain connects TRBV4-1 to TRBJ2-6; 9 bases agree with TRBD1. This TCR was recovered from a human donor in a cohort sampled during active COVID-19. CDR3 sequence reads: CASSQDNSGTGTTGANVLTF. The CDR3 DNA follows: TGCGCCAGCAGCCAAGATAACTCTGGGACAGGGACCACTGGGGCCAACGTCCTGACTTTC.